This T cell receptor (beta chain) was sequenced during a study of blood T cell repertoires in COVID-19. CDR1 is PRHDT, CDR2 FYEKMQ, per germline (reference sequence). V was clipped by 5 bases and J by 5 bases; unmatched bases: 8. There are 14 residues in the CDR3. The protocol was immunoSEQ multiplex PCR, while the TCRdb copy is restricted to in-frame clones and leaves out a portion. The table records almost 400,000 clones, about nine tenths of them present only once. Sequenced: PBMCs or T cells enriched from blood (not recorded which). This sequence was found in a woman aged 25 to 45 who had recovered from COVID-19. The chain carries TRBV13 and TRBJ2-7; TRBD1 agrees at 8 bases. The CDR3 reads CASSPGQGPNEQYF. The CDR3 coding sequence is TGTGCCAGCAGCCCCGGACAGGGTCCCAACGAGCAGTACTTC. Full variable domain (missing parts from reference TRBV13 and TRBJ2-7): AAGVIQSPRHLIKEKRETATLKCYPIPRHDTVYWYQQGPGQDPQFLISFYEKMQSDKGSIPDRFSAQQFSDYHSELNMSSLELGDSALYFCASSPGQGPNEQYFGPGTRLTVT.